This entry features one T cell receptor (beta chain) sequence. Its antigen is unknown. Base qualities are not provided; no much larger clone lies one nucleotide away. Other nucleotide sequences from this sample produce the same CDR3. This sample is part of a study of blood T cell repertoires in COVID-19 (dated by TCRdb to 2018 to 2021). Regarding the study in general: The collaborator samples originated in the United States, Italy and Spain and spanned the acute and convalescent phases of COVID-19. The prospective study material was composed of cDNA or gDNA derived from T cells, B-cell-depleted T cells, or PBMCs. A de-identified subject ID, COVID-19 status, age in years and sex were almost always included in the sample metadata. The repertoires were released in a freely available public database intended as a resource for research on the immune response to SARS-CoV-2. Where available, HLA class I and class II types were taken from metadata supplied by the sample provider and were not determined by assay-based typing. Deeply sampled blood TCRbeta repertoires from subjects exposed to, actively infected with, or recovered from COVID-19 were included in the dataset. Samples came from the ongoing ImmuneRACE study (first 160 participants) plus 1,254 subjects from 6 global collaborators.

In the prospective study, participants were roughly 18 to 100 years old, resided in approximately 22 geographic areas of the United States, and were enrolled through a virtual design. In the prospective study, participants were assigned to cohorts based on the clinical history participants reported in a screening survey and a study questionnaire. ImmuneRACE Cohort 3 recovered participants were defined by two consecutive negative NP/OP PCR tests, healthcare professional clearance, or symptom resolution. In the prospective study, mobile phlebotomists collected whole blood, serum and a nasopharyngeal or oropharyngeal swab from each participant. Participants in the prospective study had the option to provide additional blood draws and questionnaires over a roughly 2-month period. Blood samples from the prospective study were shipped frozen or at room temperature prior to DNA extraction. The immunoSEQ Assay, a bias-controlled multiplex PCR, was used to amplify TCRbeta CDR3 regions from genomic DNA. Per the source publication's procedure: Within the assay, amplification of reference gene primers was used to estimate how many nucleated cells each sample contained. Sequence reads were collapsed and filtered to measure the absolute abundance of every unique TCRbeta CDR3 rearrangement. For each sample, productive Simpson clonality was calculated by taking the square root of Simpson's diversity index across productive rearrangements. What TCRdb holds here is the immuneACCESS table cut down to in-frame rearrangements. Part of the clones is not present; checked against another copy, under half of the missing clones reflect an unresolved V gene, and the others are unexplained. That table gives V, J and clone size, and the DNA gave D and trimming. The sample table lists about 210,000 clones, 90% of them with a count of one. The ten largest clones take up over 1% of the sample.

Summary of the overall study and its limitations: Clinical and demographic metadata were provided uncurated, with the amount varying by source and participant.

CDR1 is given as SGHRS and CDR2 as YFSETQ, both from the germline V gene. From cysteine to phenylalanine, the CDR3 is 13 amino acids long. Just the 39-base CDR3 DNA is kept, in frame starting at base 1. The germline ends are 6 bases apart after V is trimmed by 0 bases and J by 3 bases. The sequenced sample consisted of PBMCs or T cells enriched from blood (not recorded which). The sequence is built from TRBV5-1 and TRBJ1-2; the D region possibly corresponds to TRBD1 (6 bases align). This sequence originates from a man aged 25-45 years who had recovered from COVID-19. The CDR3 reads as follows: CASSLAGDYGYTF. At the DNA level, the sequence is TGCGCCAGCAGCTTGGCAGGGGACTATGGCTACACCTTC.